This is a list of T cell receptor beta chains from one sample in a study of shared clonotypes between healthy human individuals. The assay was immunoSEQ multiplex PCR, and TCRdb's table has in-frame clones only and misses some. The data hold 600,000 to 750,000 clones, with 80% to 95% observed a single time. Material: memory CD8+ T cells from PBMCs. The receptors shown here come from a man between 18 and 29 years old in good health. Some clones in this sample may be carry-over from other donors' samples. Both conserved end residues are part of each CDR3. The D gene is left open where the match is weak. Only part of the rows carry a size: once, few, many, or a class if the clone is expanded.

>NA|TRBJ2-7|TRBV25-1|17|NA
CASSAWGGQGSVYEQYF
TGTGCCAGCAGTGCATGGGGGGGGCAGGGGTCCGTCTACGAGCAGTACTTC
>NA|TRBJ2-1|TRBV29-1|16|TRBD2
CSVDGIEGGEYNEQFF
TGCAGCGTTGACGGCATCGAGGGAGGGGAATACAATGAGCAGTTCTTC
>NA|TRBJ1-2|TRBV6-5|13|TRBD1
CASSYATGHGYTF
TGTGCCAGCAGTTACGCGACAGGGCATGGCTACACCTTC
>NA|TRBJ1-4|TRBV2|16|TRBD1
CASREKDRTTNEKLFF
TGTGCCAGCAGGGAGAAGGACAGGACAACTAATGAAAAACTGTTTTTT
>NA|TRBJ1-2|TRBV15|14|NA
CATSRGPEPDGYTF
TGTGCCACCAGCAGGGGGCCCGAACCGGATGGCTACACCTTC
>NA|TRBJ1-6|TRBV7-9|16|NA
CASSTRDARGNSPLHF
TGTGCCAGCAGCACTCGGGACGCCCGAGGGAATTCACCCCTCCACTTT
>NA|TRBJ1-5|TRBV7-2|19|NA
CASSLASEGAVWSNQPQHF
TGTGCCAGCAGCTTAGCCTCTGAAGGGGCGGTTTGGAGCAATCAGCCCCAGCATTTT
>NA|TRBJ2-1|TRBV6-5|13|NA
CASSYTGINEQFF
TGTGCCAGCAGTTACACAGGGATCAATGAGCAGTTCTTC
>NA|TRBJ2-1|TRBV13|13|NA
CASSRTRNNEQFF
TGTGCCAGCAGCCGGACCAGAAACAATGAGCAGTTCTTC
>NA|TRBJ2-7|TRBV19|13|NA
CASSIRQNYEQYF
TGTGCCAGTAGTATCCGCCAGAATTACGAGCAGTACTTC
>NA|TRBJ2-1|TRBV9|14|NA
CASTIGAGPNEQFF
TGTGCCAGCACCATTGGGGCAGGGCCCAATGAGCAGTTCTTC
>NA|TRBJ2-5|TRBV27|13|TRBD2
CASSLSGGETQYF
TGTGCCAGCAGTTTATCGGGGGGGGAGACCCAGTACTTC
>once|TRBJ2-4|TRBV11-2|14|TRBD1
CASSSRDRGHIQYF
TGTGCCAGCAGCAGCCGGGACAGGGGTCACATTCAGTACTTC
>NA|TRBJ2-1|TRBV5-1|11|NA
CASHSGQKQFF
TGCGCCAGTCACTCAGGCCAAAAGCAGTTCTTC
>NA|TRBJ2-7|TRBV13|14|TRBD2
CASSPPGGDYEQYF
TGTGCCAGCAGCCCCCCGGGAGGGGACTACGAGCAGTACTTC
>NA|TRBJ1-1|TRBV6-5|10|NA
CASFDTEAFF
TGTGCCAGCTTCGACACTGAAGCTTTCTTT
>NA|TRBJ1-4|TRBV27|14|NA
CASSSRETNEKLFF
TGTGCCAGCAGTTCCCGTGAAACTAATGAAAAACTGTTTTTT
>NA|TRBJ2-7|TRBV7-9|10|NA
CAISWGEQYF
TGTGCCATCTCATGGGGCGAGCAGTACTTC
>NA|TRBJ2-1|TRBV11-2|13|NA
CASSPPLALEQFF
TGTGCCAGCAGCCCACCCTTGGCATTGGAGCAGTTCTTC
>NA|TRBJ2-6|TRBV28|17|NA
CASRISGPSSGANVLTF
TGTGCCAGCAGGATTAGCGGACCAAGCTCTGGGGCCAACGTCCTGACTTTC
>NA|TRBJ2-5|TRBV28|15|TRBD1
CASSPGTGVQETQYF
TGTGCCAGCAGTCCCGGGACAGGGGTACAAGAGACCCAGTACTTC
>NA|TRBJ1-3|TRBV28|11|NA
CASSFYNTIYF
TGTGCCAGCAGTTTTTACAACACCATATATTTT
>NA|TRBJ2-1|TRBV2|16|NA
CASSYSGGVGYNEQFF
TGTGCCAGCAGTTACTCAGGGGGGGTCGGCTACAATGAGCAGTTCTTC
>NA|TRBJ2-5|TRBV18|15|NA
CASSADRGLQETQYF
TGTGCCAGCTCGGCAGACAGGGGACTACAAGAGACCCAGTACTTC
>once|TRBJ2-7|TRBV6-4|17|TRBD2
CASSDTPLAVGIYEQYF
TGTGCCAGCAGTGACACACCACTAGCGGTGGGAATCTACGAGCAGTACTTC
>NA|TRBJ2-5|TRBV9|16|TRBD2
CASSVDRREGQETQYF
TGTGCCAGCAGCGTAGATAGGCGGGAGGGCCAAGAGACCCAGTACTTC
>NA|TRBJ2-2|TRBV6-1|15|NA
CASRKIPQNTGELFF
TGTGCCAGCAGAAAAATCCCACAGAACACCGGGGAGCTGTTTTTT
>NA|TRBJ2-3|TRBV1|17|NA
CTSSQGTSGSGQDTQYF
TGCACCAGCAGCCAGGGGACTAGCGGGAGTGGGCAAGATACGCAGTATTTT
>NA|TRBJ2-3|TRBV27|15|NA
CASRTRTRVTDTQYF
TGTGCCAGCAGGACTAGGACAAGGGTCACAGATACGCAGTATTTT
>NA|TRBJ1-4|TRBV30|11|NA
CAWRLGEKLFF
TGTGCCTGGCGGCTGGGCGAAAAACTGTTTTTT